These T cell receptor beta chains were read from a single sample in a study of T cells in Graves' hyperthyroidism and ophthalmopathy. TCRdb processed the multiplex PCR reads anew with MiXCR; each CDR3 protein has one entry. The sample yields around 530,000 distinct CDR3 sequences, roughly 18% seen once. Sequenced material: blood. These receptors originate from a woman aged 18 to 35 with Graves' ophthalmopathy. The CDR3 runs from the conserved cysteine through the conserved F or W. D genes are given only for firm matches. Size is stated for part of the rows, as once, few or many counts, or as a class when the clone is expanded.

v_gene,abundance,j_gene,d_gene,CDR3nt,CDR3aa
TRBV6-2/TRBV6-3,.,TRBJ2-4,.,TGTGCCAGCCTTTCTCCCCTACATGGCAAAAACATTCAGTACTTC,CASLSPLHGKNIQYF
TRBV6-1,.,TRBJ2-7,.,TGTGCCAGCAGCGGGGTCAGGCTCTCCTACGAGCAGTACTTC,CASSGVRLSYEQYF
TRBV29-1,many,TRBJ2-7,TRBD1,TGCAGCGTCCGGGACAGGGAAACCTACGAGCAGTACTTC,CSVRDRETYEQYF
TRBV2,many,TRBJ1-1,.,TGTGCCAGCAGTGAAGCGCTCAGGAACACTGAAGCTTTCTTT,CASSEALRNTEAFF
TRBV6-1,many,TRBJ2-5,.,TGTGCCAGCAGAGGGGGGTATCAAGAGACCCAGTACTTC,CASRGGYQETQYF
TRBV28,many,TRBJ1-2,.,TGTGCCAGCAGTAACGCGCCGGGTGGCTACACCTTC,CASSNAPGGYTF
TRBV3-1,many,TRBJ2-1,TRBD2,TGTGCCAGCAGCCAAGAGAGCTTAGCGGGAGGCGGGGATGAGCAGTTCTTC,CASSQESLAGGGDEQFF
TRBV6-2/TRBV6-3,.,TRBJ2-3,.,TGTGCCAGCAGACCCGGGACATCCGCAGATACGCAGTATTTT,CASRPGTSADTQYF
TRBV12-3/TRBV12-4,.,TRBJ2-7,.,TGTGCCAGCAGTTTAGGGTCTGCGCAGGGGGGAGCCTACGAGCAGTACTTC,CASSLGSAQGGAYEQYF
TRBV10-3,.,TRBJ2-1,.,TGTGCCATCAGTGAAAGGGCCGGGGATGAGCAGTTCTTC,CAISERAGDEQFF
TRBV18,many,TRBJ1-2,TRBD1,TGTGCCAGCTCACCAAAAGACAGGGGGCAGGGCTACACCTTC,CASSPKDRGQGYTF
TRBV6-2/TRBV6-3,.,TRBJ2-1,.,TGTGCCAGCACGGCTTTAGTCTACAATGAGCAGTTCTTC,CASTALVYNEQFF
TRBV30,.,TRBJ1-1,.,TGTGCCTGGGGAAGTCCGGGACGCATCACTGAAGCTTACTTT,CAWGSPGRITEAYF
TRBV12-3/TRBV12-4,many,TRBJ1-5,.,TGTGCCAGCAGTTTAAAGCGGGCAGTTAATCAGCCCCAGCATTTT,CASSLKRAVNQPQHF
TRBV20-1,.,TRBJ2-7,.,TGCAGTGCTAGAGCGGCAGACTCCTACGAGCAGTACTTC,CSARAADSYEQYF
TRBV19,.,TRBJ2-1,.,TGTGCCAGTGGGTGGCGGTGGGGGTACAATGAGCAGTTCTTC,CASGWRWGYNEQFF
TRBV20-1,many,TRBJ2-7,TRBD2,TGCAGGGCGGGAGGCTTATCCTACGAGCAGTACTTC,CRAGGLSYEQYF
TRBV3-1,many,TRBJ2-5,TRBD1,TGTGCCAGCAGCTGGGGGACAGGGGGCGCTGAGACCCAGTACTTC,CASSWGTGGAETQYF
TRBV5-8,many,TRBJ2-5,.,TGTGCCAGCATGGGCCCGATAGAGACCCAGTACTTC,CASMGPIETQYF
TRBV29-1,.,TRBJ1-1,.,TGCAGCGTTGTCGTGGGAATGAACACTGAAGCTTTCTTT,CSVVVGMNTEAFF
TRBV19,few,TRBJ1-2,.,TGTGCCAGTAGTCCCCGTCTCGGGGGGCTATCCTATGGCTACACCTTC,CASSPRLGGLSYGYTF
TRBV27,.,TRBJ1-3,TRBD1,TGTGCCAGCAGATGCACAGGGGGGAACACCATATATTTT,CASRCTGGNTIYF
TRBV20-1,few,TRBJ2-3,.,TGCAGTGCTAGTACCCGTTCCACAGATACGCAGTATTTT,CSASTRSTDTQYF
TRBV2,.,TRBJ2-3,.,TGTGCCAGCAGTGGTTTCCTAGATACGCAGTATTTT,CASSGFLDTQYF
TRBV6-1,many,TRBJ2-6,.,TGTGCCAGCAGTGGCAGCGACGGGGCCAACGTCCTGACTTTC,CASSGSDGANVLTF
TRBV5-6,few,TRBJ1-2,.,TGTGCCAGCAGCTTGGCCCAGGTCCTTAACTATGGCTACACCTTC,CASSLAQVLNYGYTF
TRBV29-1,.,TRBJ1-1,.,TGCAGCGTTGGGGGTCAGCCGGAAGCTTTCTTT,CSVGGQPEAFF
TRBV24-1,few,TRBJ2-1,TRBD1,TGTGCCACCATCGGGACAGGGTTGAGTGAGCAGTTCTTC,CATIGTGLSEQFF
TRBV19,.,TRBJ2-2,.,TGTGCCAGTAGTATACAGGGTTGGGCCACCGGGGAGCTGTTTTTT,CASSIQGWATGELFF
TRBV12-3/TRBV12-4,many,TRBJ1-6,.,TGTGCCAGTAGACAGAGCAATTCACCCCTCCACTTT,CASRQSNSPLHF
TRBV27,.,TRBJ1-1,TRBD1,TGTGCCAGCAGAAACACAGGGGTATTGAGTACTGAAGCTTTCTTT,CASRNTGVLSTEAFF
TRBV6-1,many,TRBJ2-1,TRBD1,TGTGCCAGCAGTCGGGACAGGGGCCTCTACAATGAGCAGTTCTTC,CASSRDRGLYNEQFF
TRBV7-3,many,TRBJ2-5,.,TGTGCCAGCAGCCGACACCACCAAGAGACCCAGTACTTC,CASSRHHQETQYF
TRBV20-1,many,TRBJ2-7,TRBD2,TGCAGTGCTAGCACTAGCGGGGAGGACTACGAGCAGTACTTC,CSASTSGEDYEQYF
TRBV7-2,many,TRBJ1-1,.,TGTGCCAGCAGTTCCCAGGCCGCGCGGAACACTGAAGCTTTCTTT,CASSSQAARNTEAFF
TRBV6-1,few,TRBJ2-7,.,TGTGCCAGCAGCGAGAGGGGGTACTCCTACGAGCAGTACTTC,CASSERGYSYEQYF
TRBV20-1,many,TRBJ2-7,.,TGCAGTGCAGAACAGAGCTACGAGCAGTACTTC,CSAEQSYEQYF
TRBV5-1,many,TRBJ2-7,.,TGCGCCAGCAGCTTGATTAGCTCTACCTACGAGCAGTACTTC,CASSLISSTYEQYF
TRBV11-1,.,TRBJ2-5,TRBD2,TGTGCCAGCAGCGGGACTAGCGGGGACGCCCAAGAGACCCAGTACTTC,CASSGTSGDAQETQYF
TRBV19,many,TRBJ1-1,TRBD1,TGTGCCAGTAGTAGGGACAGGGACCACACTGAAGCTTTCTTT,CASSRDRDHTEAFF
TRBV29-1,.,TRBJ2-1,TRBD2,TGCAGCGTTGAAAGCGGTAGCGGGAGGCGCAATGAGCAGTTCTTC,CSVESGSGRRNEQFF
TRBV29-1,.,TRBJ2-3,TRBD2,TGCAGCGGGGTAGGACTAGCGGGAGTGTCAGATACGCAGTATTTT,CSGVGLAGVSDTQYF
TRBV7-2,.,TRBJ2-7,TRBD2,TGTGCCAGCAGCCAGGGACTACCCTACGAGCAGTACTTC,CASSQGLPYEQYF
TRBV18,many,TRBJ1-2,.,TGTGCCAGCTCACCAAGGGTCGAAGCATATGGCTACACCTTC,CASSPRVEAYGYTF
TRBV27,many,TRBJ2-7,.,TGTGCCAGCAGTTACAGGGAAGCTGCCTACGAGCAGTACTTC,CASSYREAAYEQYF
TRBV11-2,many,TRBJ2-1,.,TGTGCCAGCAGCCCCTACAGCGTTAATGAGCAGTTCTTC,CASSPYSVNEQFF